The 10 T cell receptor delta chains given below trace back to one sample, sequenced in a study of gamma delta lymphoproliferative disorders and STAT genes. PBMCs from patients and controls supplied the genomic DNA for sequencing. TCRdb called clones from the multiplex PCR reads again using CATT. The table includes over 1,000 delta-chain clones, 2% to 3% detected once. The specimen was blood. Receptors were obtained from a human donor in good health.

Notes on this clone: The TCRdb protein, from a much larger clone, departs from this DNA's translation at residue 17, likely by read error; the protein shown derives from the DNA. The gene calls are TRDV1 and TRDJ1, with 8 bases aligning to TRDD2. The CDR3 consists of 21 residues. J was trimmed by 6 bases and V by 0 bases; bases with no gene match: 24. Per germline, CDR1 TSWWSYY and CDR2 QGS. CDR3 amino acids: CALGELRLPTLRWEKTNKLIF. CDR3 DNA sequence: TGTGCTCTTGGGGAACTACGTCTTCCTACCTTGCGGTGGGAGAAGACCAATAAACTCATCTTT.

On this clone: It differs at one base from a far larger clone, so likely a read error. Other DNA sequences within the sample encode an identical CDR3. The rearrangement links TRDV3 to TRDJ1; 11 bases match TRDD3. In germline, CDR1 is TVYSNPD, CDR2 GDNSRS (reference sequence). This CDR3 spans 18 amino acids. Germline trimming cut 3 bases from V and 1 base from J; bases unmatched to any gene: 16. CDR3 in amino acids: CAFVPGGYLYRFTDKLIF. CDR3 coding DNA: TGTGCCTTCGTTCCTGGGGGATACCTTTACCGCTTCACCGATAAACTCATCTTT.

As to this clone: The protein recorded in TCRdb matches a much larger clone and deviates from this DNA's translation at residue 10, suggesting a read error; the protein here is obtained by translating the DNA. The chain is built from TRDV1 and TRDJ1; no clear D. Trimming stripped 0 bases from V and 0 bases from J, with 17 bases between. Germline CDR1 reads TSWWSYY; CDR2 reads QGS. The CDR3 has 18 amino acids. This chain's CDR3 is CALGELVFSHPHTDKLIF. The CDR3 region has the DNA TGTGCTCTTGGGGAACTAGTATTCTCGCACCCCCACACCGATAAACTCATCTTT.

Notes on this clone: This sequence is one base from a far larger clone and is likely a read error. This specimen includes other DNA sequences encoding the same CDR3. The chain recombines TRDV3 with TRDJ1; 11 positions agree with TRDD3. The CDR3 extends over 16 amino acids. With 3 bases clipped from V and 5 bases from J, the junction kept 14 bases outside the gene matches. The V gene's germline CDR1 is TVYSNPD and CDR2 GDNSRS (reference sequence). The CDR3 region is CAFPGGLGDTTDKLIF. The CDR3 bases are TGTGCCTTCCCAGGGGGCCTGGGGGATACAACAGATAAACTCATCTTT.

The chain combines TRDV2 with TRDJ1; D possibly corresponds to TRDD3 (5 bases). The CDR3 runs to 19 residues. Trimming left V 1 base short and J 0 bases short, with 23 bases between. Germline V gene sequence: CDR1 GEAIGNYY, CDR2 EKD. The CDR3 nucleotides are TGTGCCTGTGACACTGATGACGGGGAGTCCCTGTCTCACACCGATAAACTCATCTTT. It yields the protein CACDTDDGESLSHTDKLIF.

This clone was detected a few times. The translation of this DNA and the TCRdb protein of a much larger clone differ at residues 13 and 18, probably owing to a read error; the protein shown here is translated from the DNA. V is TRDV2 and J is TRDJ1; 8 positions agree with TRDD3. Germline values: CDR1 GEAIGNYY, CDR2 EKD. CDR3 length: 19 amino acids. The CDR3 region has the DNA TGTGCCTGTGACAAAATTCCCTTGGGGGATCGAAAACTCACCGATAAACTCACCTTT. Translation: CACDKIPLGDRKLTDKLTF.

This clone has a handful of counts. A far larger clone is just one base off, so this is likely a read error. The sample holds other DNA sequences that translate to the same CDR3. The chain carries TRDV1 and TRDJ1; D may be TRDD2 or TRDD3 (8 bases each). Germline V CDR1 and CDR2: TSWWSYY, QGS. The CDR3 loop spans 21 amino acids. The CDR3 nucleotides read TGTGCTCTTGGGGAATATGGTCTTCCTACAGAAACGCTGGGGGACACTGATAAACTCATCTTT. Its protein product is CALGEYGLPTETLGDTDKLIF.

With respect to this clone: It differs at one base from a far larger clone, so likely a read error. Other nucleotide sequences from this sample produce the same CDR3. As DNA, the CDR3 is TGTGCTCTAGTACAGTACTGGGTCCCCGGGTCTAAACTGATCTTT. Amino acid sequence: CALVQYWVPGSKLIF. The chain has TRDV1 and TRDJ1; tentatively, D is TRDD3 (6 bases). This CDR3 contains 15 residues. Germline lookup yields CDR1 TSWWSYY and CDR2 QGS.

This clone is medium-sized (0.01 to 0.1%) within its sample. The gene calls are TRDV3 and TRDJ1; the match to TRDD3 covers 8 bases. V trimming: 5 bases; J trimming: 1 base; junction bases outside the gene matches: 27. This CDR3 region has 20 residues. Per germline, CDR1 TVYSNPD and CDR2 GDNSRS (reference sequence). CDR3 in amino acids: CAPMACETRWGSPITDKLIF. The CDR3 bases are TGTGCCCCCATGGCGTGTGAAACTCGCTGGGGGAGTCCGATCACCGATAAACTCATCTTT.

This clone turned up a few times. The mismatch at residue 6 between this DNA's translation and the TCRdb protein of a much larger clone likely reflects a read error; the protein shown is translated from the DNA. The DNA for the CDR3 is TGTGCCGTGAGGCCTCCCCGTGACGGCTGGGGGATACTAGCCGATAAACTCATCTTT. Protein sequence: CAVRPPRDGWGILADKLIF. This chain uses TRDV3 with TRDJ1, with 11 bases aligning to TRDD3. J gave up 3 bases and V 5 bases, and 23 bases lay outside the gene matches. Looked up from germline, CDR1 is TVYSNPD and CDR2 is GDNSRS (reference sequence). The CDR3 is made up of 19 amino acids.